The 9 T cell receptor beta chains reported below all come from one sample, sequenced in a study of blood T cell repertoires in COVID-19. Using immunoSEQ multiplex PCR, the repertoire was profiled, and TCRdb retains in-frame clones only, with some absent. The data hold roughly 220,000 clones, with around 80% observed a single time. The sample was PBMCs or T cells enriched from blood (not recorded which). These receptors all come from a man aged 40-49 years who had recovered from COVID-19.

This chain connects TRBV5-1 to TRBJ2-7; no reliable D call. CDR3 size: 15 residues. The V gene lost 3 bases and the J gene lost 2 bases, with 15 bases spanning the gap. The V gene's germline CDR1 is SGHRS and CDR2 YFSETQ. The CDR3 DNA reads TGCGCCAGCAGCTGGGCCCCGCTGGGCACCTACGAGCAGTACTTC. Translation: CASSWAPLGTYEQYF.

This clone has just one count. The chain carries TRBV21-1 and TRBJ2-1; TRBD1, as called in the table, went unchecked against the DNA. TRBV21-1 is an annotated pseudogene. This CDR3 region has 17 residues. The DNA of the CDR3 is TGTGCCAGCAGCAGAGATCTGTTTGGGACAGGGGTAAATGAGCAGTTCTTC. Its protein is CASSRDLFGTGVNEQFF.

V gene TRBV5-1 combines with J gene TRBJ2-7; D is ambiguous. The CDR3 runs to 11 residues. Trimming shortened V by 1 base and J by 3 bases, and 2 bases separated the two germline ends. The germline V gene encodes CDR1 SGHRS and CDR2 YFSETQ. CDR3 coding DNA: TGCGCCAGCAGCTTGTACTACGAGCAGTACTTC. It yields the protein CASSLYYEQYF.

The rearrangement joins TRBV27 to TRBJ1-5, with 7 bases that match TRBD1. CDR3 size: 15 residues. The germline V gene has CDR1 MNHEY and CDR2 SMNVEV (reference sequence). Trimming at V came to 6 bases and at J to 1 base, leaving 6 bases not matched to a gene. CDR3 coding DNA: TGTGCCAGCAGACCGGGACAGAGGAGCAATCAGCCCCAGCATTTT. Its translation: CASRPGQRSNQPQHF.

The genes are TRBV7-9 and TRBJ2-1, with 8 bases fitting TRBD1. Trimming cost V 1 base and J 4 bases; bases outside gene matches: 3. In germline, CDR1 is SEHNR, CDR2 FQNEAQ (reference sequence). CDR3 size: 15 residues. The CDR3 spells CASSLVRTGYNEQFF. The CDR3 DNA follows: TGTGCCAGCAGCTTAGTTAGGACAGGGTACAATGAGCAGTTCTTC.

The chain combines TRBV20-1 with TRBJ2-5; 9 bases agree with TRBD1. Germline V gene lookup returns CDR1 DFQATT and CDR2 SNEGSKA (reference sequence). With 3 bases clipped from V and 5 bases from J, the junction kept 4 bases outside the gene matches. This CDR3 region has 13 residues. The CDR3 sequence is CSASYRGQETQYF. The CDR3 nucleotides read TGCAGTGCTAGTTACAGGGGGCAGGAGACCCAGTACTTC.

This clone was found once. This chain links TRBV7-9 with TRBJ2-5, with 11 bases identical to TRBD2. The CDR3 is 15 amino acids. The J segment lost 13 bases and the V segment lost 1 base, leaving 11 bases of the junction unmatched. Germline V CDR1 and CDR2: SEHNR, FQNEAQ (reference sequence). The CDR3 here is CASSLDVLAGGRRYF. The DNA for the CDR3 is TGTGCCAGCAGCTTAGACGTCCTAGCGGGGGGACGACGGTACTTC.

The genes are TRBV7-2 and TRBJ1-2, with a tentative D call TRBD1 (6 bases). Per germline, CDR1 SGHTA and CDR2 FQGNSA. This CDR3 is built from 13 residues. V was trimmed by 5 bases and J by 4 bases, leaving 11 bases between them. CDR3 DNA: TGTGCCAGCAGCCCGGACAGTCCCTATGGCTACACCTTC. It specifies CASSPDSPYGYTF.

This clone was seen repeatedly, ten times or more. The chain has TRBV18 and TRBJ2-3; 7 nucleotides match TRBD1. Germline lookup yields CDR1 KGHSH and CDR2 LQKENI. J gave up 3 bases and V 3 bases, and 6 bases lay outside the gene matches. The CDR3 consists of 15 residues. This chain's CDR3 is CASSPGQVGTDTQYF. DNA for the CDR3: TGTGCCAGCTCACCCGGACAGGTCGGAACAGATACGCAGTATTTT.